This T cell receptor (beta chain) comes out of a study of shared clonotypes between healthy human individuals. In its sample, this clone was seen a few times. CDR1 and CDR2 (germline): MNHEY, SMNVEV (reference sequence). The V end was cut by 7 bases, the J end by 1 base, with 10 bases between. The CDR3 covers 13 residues. The authors' processing: From ImmunoSEQ came sequences covering only the junction and carrying no quality scores, so filtering differed. Method: immunoSEQ multiplex PCR; TCRdb's copy keeps in-frame clones and lacks some. Clonal size and the V and J genes are those of that table, whereas D and trimming came from the DNA. The sample includes some 500,000 clones, approximately 79% of them seen just once.

The chain uses TRBV27 and TRBJ1-2; D might be TRBD1 (6 bases). This TCR was recovered from a woman aged 40 to 49 in good health. Some clones in this sample may be carry-over from other donors' samples. Specimen: PBMCs. CDR3 nucleotide sequence: TGTGCCAGCACGCAGGACAGTAACTATGGCTACACCTTC. This codes for CASTQDSNYGYTF.